This TCR beta chain was sequenced for a study of neurological immune-mediated disorders. Study-level results: Falling below healthy controls, multiple sclerosis showed the least TCR clonal expansion, while HTLV-1-associated myelopathy showed the most. Expanded clones shared no identical CDR3 amino acid sequences across subjects, which suggested private TCR-beta repertoires in all groups.

Noted time point: longitudinal time-point 3. Unsorted libraries came from 2 million PBMCs stored at -80 °C. This clonotype was counted at least ten times. Its antigen is unidentified. The cDNA was synthesized by means of template-switch 5'RACE, which was carried out with 10-nucleotide random UMIs. In TCRdb, the 5' RACE reads were re-called with MiXCR into one record per CDR3 protein. Of about 50,000 distinct CDR3 sequences in the sample, approximately 8.4% were seen once. Germline V gives CDR1 SGHAT, CDR2 FQNNGV. Trimming pared 5 bases from V and 11 bases from J, leaving 18 bases between. The length of the CDR3 is 13 residues.

The receptor was isolated from a woman in her 40s in good health. Material: PBMCs. The gene calls are TRBV11-2 and TRBJ1-1; D remains unclear. Here the CDR3 DNA reads TGTGCCAGCAGCCTAACGAGGGCGGGCTGGGCTTTCTTT. Its translation: CASSLTRAGWAFF. Filled out from reference TRBV11-2 and TRBJ1-1, the complete variable domain reads EAGVAQSPRYKIIEKRQSVAFWCNPISGHATLYWYQQILGQGPKLLIQFQNNGVVDDSQLPKDRFSAERLKGVDSTLKIQPAKLEDSAVYLCASSLTRAGWAFFGQGTRLTVV.